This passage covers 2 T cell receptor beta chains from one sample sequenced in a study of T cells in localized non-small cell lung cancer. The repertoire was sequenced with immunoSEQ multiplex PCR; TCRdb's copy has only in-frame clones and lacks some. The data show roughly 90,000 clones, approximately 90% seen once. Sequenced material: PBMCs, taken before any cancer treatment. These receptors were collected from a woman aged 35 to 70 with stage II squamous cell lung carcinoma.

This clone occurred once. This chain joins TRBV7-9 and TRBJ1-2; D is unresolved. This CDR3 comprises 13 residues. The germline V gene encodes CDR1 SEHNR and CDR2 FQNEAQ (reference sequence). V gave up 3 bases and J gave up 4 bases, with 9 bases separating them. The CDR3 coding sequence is TGTGCCAGCAGCTTCGGAACACTCTATGGCTACACCTTC. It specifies CASSFGTLYGYTF.

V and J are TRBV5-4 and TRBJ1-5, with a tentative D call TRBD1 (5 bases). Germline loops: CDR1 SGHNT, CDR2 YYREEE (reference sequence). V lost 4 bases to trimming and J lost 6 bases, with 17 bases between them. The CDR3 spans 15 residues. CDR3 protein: CASSQGQAGGQPQHF. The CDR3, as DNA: TGTGCCAGCAGCCAAGGCCAGGCCGGGGGTCAGCCCCAGCATTTT.